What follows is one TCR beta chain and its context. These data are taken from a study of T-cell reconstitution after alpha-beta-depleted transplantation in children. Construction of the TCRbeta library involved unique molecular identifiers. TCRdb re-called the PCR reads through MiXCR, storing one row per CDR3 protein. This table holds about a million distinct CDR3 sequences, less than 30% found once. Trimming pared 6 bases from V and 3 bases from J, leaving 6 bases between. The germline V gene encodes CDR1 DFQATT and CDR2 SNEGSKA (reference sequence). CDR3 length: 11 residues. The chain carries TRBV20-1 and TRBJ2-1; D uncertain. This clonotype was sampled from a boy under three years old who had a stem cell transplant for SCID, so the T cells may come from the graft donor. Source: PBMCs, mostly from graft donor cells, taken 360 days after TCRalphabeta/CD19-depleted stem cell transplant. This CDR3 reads CSASLYNEQFF. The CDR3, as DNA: TGCAGTGCCTCTCTCTACAATGAGCAGTTCTTC.